What follows are 6 T cell receptor beta chains derived from one specimen sequenced in a study of shared clonotypes between healthy human individuals. Assay used: immunoSEQ multiplex PCR; TCRdb lists only in-frame clones, some missing. Seen here are some 490,000 clones, approximately 81% observed once, and the top ten hold approximately 11%. The sequenced sample consisted of PBMCs. These receptors all stem from a woman in her thirties or forties in good health. Some clones in this sample may be carry-over from other donors' samples.

As regards this clone: The same CDR3 is also encoded by other DNA sequences in this sample. This chain joins TRBV10-2 and TRBJ2-7; TRBD1 is a possible D gene (5 bases). Trimming removed 6 bases from V and 3 bases from J, with 9 bases in between. The CDR3 is made up of 12 amino acids. CDR1 WSHSY and CDR2 SAAADI come from the germline V gene. Written as DNA, the CDR3 is TGCGCCAGCAGGGACAAGGACTACGAGCAGTACTTC. This gives the protein CASRDKDYEQYF.

The CDR3 sequence: CASSTQGAETQYF. In DNA, the CDR3 is TGCGCCAGCAGCACACAGGGTGCAGAGACCCAGTACTTC. This chain links TRBV5-1 with TRBJ2-5; weak D call: TRBD1 (6 bases). The CDR3 spans 13 residues. Germline V gene data show CDR1 as SGHRS and CDR2 as YFSETQ. V was shortened by 4 bases and J by 4 bases, with 11 bases between the two germline ends.

This clone was seen only a few times. V usage is TRBV6-1 and J usage is TRBJ1-5; D is unresolved. Germline loops: CDR1 MNHNS, CDR2 SASEGT. The CDR3 extends over 11 amino acids. V was shortened by 7 bases and J by 13 bases, with 14 bases between the two germline ends. The CDR3 reads CASMKLQEQHF. DNA of the CDR3: TGTGCCAGCATGAAGCTCCAGGAGCAGCATTTT.

This clone was observed once. The chain has TRBV2 and TRBJ1-2; the match to TRBD1 covers 9 bases. Looked up from germline, CDR1 is SNHLY and CDR2 is FYNNEI. After removal of 7 bases from V and 6 bases from J, the junction contained 9 bases not matched to a gene. The CDR3 consists of 14 residues. For the CDR3, the DNA is TGTGCCAGCACCGGGACAGGGTACTCCGATGGCTACACCTTC. Translating it yields CASTGTGYSDGYTF.

This clone was seen a handful of times. The chain carries TRBV5-4 and TRBJ2-7; tentative D call: TRBD2 (5 bases). The CDR3 is 14 residues long. The germline V gene has CDR1 SGHNT and CDR2 YYREEE (reference sequence). Deletions cut 4 bases from V and 1 base from J, with 12 bases between. The CDR3 nucleotides read TGTGCCAGCAGCCGCTCAACGGGGTCCTACGAGCAGTACTTC. Translating gives CASSRSTGSYEQYF.

As regards this clone: As the CDR3 is not closed by the conserved phenylalanine or tryptophan, this likely results from a read error. The rearrangement uses TRBV18 and TRBJ1-5; 8 bases agree with TRBD1. This CDR3 comprises 13 residues. In germline, CDR1 is KGHSH, CDR2 LQKENI. CDR3 residues: CASSPQGDQPQHS. The CDR3 nucleotides are TGTGCCAGTTCACCACAGGGGGATCAGCCCCAGCATTCT.